This TCR beta chain comes out of a study of CD8 T cells in ankylosing spondylitis. Study findings and constraints: Disease-linked clones displayed a CD8+ phenotype and appeared relatively rarely in peripheral blood. Reportedly, significant enrichment of disease-linked clones occurred in matched ankylosing spondylitis synovial fluid. Apparently characteristic of ankylosing spondylitis blood was a TCR beta motif (under ten highly homologous variants).

The germline gives CDR1 MNHEY, CDR2 SVGAGI. This CDR3 has 15 amino acids. The trim removed 0 bases at V and 3 bases at J, leaving 3 bases unmatched. This clonotype was seen a few times. The antigen is undetermined. Quantitative 5'-RACE with molecular barcodes produced the TCR beta libraries. MiXCR, applied by TCRdb to the 5' RACE reads, yields one record per CDR3 protein. Among fewer than 400,000 distinct CDR3 sequences, around 20% were seen once, and the ten largest hold about a sixth. This receptor was obtained from a male donor with ankylosing spondylitis. Sequencing input: blood, either unsorted or a sorted T cell fraction (not recorded which). V and J are TRBV6-5 and TRBJ2-7, with 9 bases fitting TRBD2. The CDR3 sequence: CASSYSGLAYYEQYF. The CDR3 DNA sequence: TGTGCCAGCAGTTACTCGGGACTAGCTTACTACGAGCAGTACTTC.